Presented here are 9 T cell receptor beta chains from one specimen sequenced in a study of follicular helper T cells after annual influenza vaccination (dated by TCRdb to about 2017). Receptors were amplified or captured by the immunoSEQ multiplex PCR assay. Not all clones reach the TCRdb copy of this immuneACCESS table, which keeps in-frame sequences only. Checked studies attribute under half of the gap to unresolved V genes and leave the rest unexplained. In this sample the table shows about 5,600 clones, roughly 83% of which occur a single time. The top ten hold about 2.5% of the sample. This specimen's time point label, per the study, means: 2015-2016 season, 7 days after influenza vaccination. This sample comprised CXCR5+ CD38- circulating T follicular helper cells from blood, obtained 7 days after influenza vaccination. Reading the label with the study, this specimen's cell subset or site is: circulating Tfh, non-naive CD4+CXCR5+PD-1+ (ICOS+CD38+ or ICOS-CD38-). These receptors were taken from an adult who received the influenza vaccine.

This clone came up once. The V call is TRBV20-1, the J call TRBJ2-7, with D maybe TRBD2 (6 bases). The CDR3 extends over 11 amino acids. The V gene's germline CDR1 is DFQATT and CDR2 SNEGSKA (reference sequence). V was shortened by 3 bases and J by 7 bases, with 10 bases between the two germline ends. CDR3 protein: CSASEGREQYF. The CDR3 DNA is TGCAGTGCTAGTGAGGGGAGGGAGCAGTACTTC.

The V and J genes are TRBV18 and TRBJ2-1, with 14 bases identical to TRBD2. V shed 4 bases and J 10 bases; nucleotides not matched to a gene: 9. The CDR3 is made up of 16 amino acids. Germline CDR1 and CDR2: KGHSH and LQKENI. In DNA form, the CDR3 reads TGTGCCAGCTCACGACAGGGACTAGCGGGGGCGGAAGAGCAGTTCTTC. Translated, it gives CASSRQGLAGAEEQFF.

The CDR3 DNA follows: TGTGCCAGCAGTTTCCGTGCTGAAGCTTTCTTT. The encoded protein is CASSFRAEAFF. The chain joins TRBV28 to TRBJ1-1, with D unresolved. The CDR3 consists of 11 residues. Germline CDR1 and CDR2: MDHEN and SYDVKM. V lost 3 bases to trimming and J lost 6 bases, with 5 bases between them.

The chain links TRBV28 to TRBJ1-1; D might be TRBD1 (6 bases). Trimming stripped 6 bases from V and 0 bases from J, with 14 bases between. Germline V lookup: CDR1 MDHEN, CDR2 SYDVKM. The CDR3 extends over 15 amino acids. The CDR3 region is CASRRPGHMNTEAFF. The CDR3 region has the DNA TGTGCCAGCAGGCGTCCGGGACATATGAACACTGAAGCTTTCTTT.

This clone was recorded once. The chain has TRBV28 and TRBJ2-1; 10 nucleotides line up with TRBD2. V was clipped by 6 bases and J by 4 bases; unmatched bases: 9. There are 16 residues in the CDR3. Germline CDR1 is MDHEN and CDR2 is SYDVKM. The CDR3 DNA sequence: TGTGCCAGCAGCCCTTCTAGCGGGAGAATGTACAATGAGCAGTTCTTC. It codes for CASSPSSGRMYNEQFF.

This clone was seen a single time. The gene calls are TRBV28 and TRBJ2-2; D is uncertain. Per germline, CDR1 MDHEN and CDR2 SYDVKM. This CDR3 has 13 amino acids. Trimming shortened V by 8 bases and J by 3 bases, and 10 bases separated the two germline ends. The CDR3 region has the DNA TGTGCCAGCTGTTGGACGGACACCGGGGAGCTGTTTTTT. It yields the protein CASCWTDTGELFF.

This chain joins TRBV4-1 and TRBJ1-2; no clear D gene. The CDR3 is 15 residues long. Per the germline V gene, CDR1 is MGHRA and CDR2 is YSYEKL. V dropped 0 bases and J dropped 0 bases, with 8 bases sitting between them. The CDR3 bases are TGCGCCAGCAGCCAAGAAAACAGCCCTAACTATGGCTACACCTTC. As protein: CASSQENSPNYGYTF.

This clone was picked up one time. V and J are TRBV18 and TRBJ2-3; 9 bases fit TRBD1. This CDR3 region has 17 residues. With V trimmed by 1 base and J by 0 bases, 5 bases remained unmatched. Germline V gives CDR1 KGHSH, CDR2 LQKENI. The CDR3 loop reads CASSPLQGQGSTDTQYF. The CDR3 bases are TGTGCCAGCTCACCACTTCAAGGACAGGGGAGCACAGATACGCAGTATTTT.

The sample holds one count of this clone. The V and J genes are TRBV4-1 and TRBJ2-7; TRBD2 matches at 10 bases. The CDR3 is 15 amino acids. Trimming at V came to 1 base and at J to 7 bases, leaving 7 bases not matched to a gene. CDR1 and CDR2 from the germline V gene are MGHRA and YSYEKL. This CDR3 reads CASSQGSGGAGEQYF. The CDR3 DNA follows: TGCGCCAGCAGCCAAGGGAGCGGGGGGGCAGGTGAGCAGTACTTC.